Shown below are 10 T cell receptor beta chains from a single sample sequenced in a study of cytomegalovirus exposure and HLA in healthy donors. With 60 Vbeta and 13 Jbeta primers, the PCR was carried out. Libraries were prepared by immunoSEQ multiplex PCR; TCRdb keeps only in-frame clonotypes and omits some of them. The sample lists about 160,000 clones, around 82% occurring once. Sample: PBMCs. The receptors derive from a man aged 50 to 60 in good health and CMV-seropositive.

The chain combines TRBV28 with TRBJ2-3, with 15 bases fitting TRBD2. The germline gives CDR1 MDHEN, CDR2 SYDVKM. Losses at the gene ends were 2 bases for V and 5 bases for J; bases not matched to a gene: 2. The CDR3 runs to 16 residues. CDR3 sequence reads: CASSLPGLAGGDTQYF. The CDR3 nucleotides read TGTGCCAGCAGTTTACCGGGACTAGCGGGGGGAGATACGCAGTATTTT.

This chain connects TRBV5-1 to TRBJ2-7; TRBD2 agrees at 11 bases. Germline V gene data show CDR1 as SGHRS and CDR2 as YFSETQ. This CDR3 has 15 amino acids. J lost 2 bases, V lost 4 bases, and 5 bases had no gene match. This chain's CDR3 is CASSNPTSGTYEQYF. CDR3 bases: TGCGCCAGCAGCAACCCGACTAGCGGGACCTACGAGCAGTACTTC.

This chain connects TRBV27 to TRBJ2-1, with TRBD2 matching over 11 bases. Trimming cost V 2 bases and J 0 bases; bases outside gene matches: 12. Germline values: CDR1 MNHEY, CDR2 SMNVEV (reference sequence). The CDR3 length is 20 residues. The DNA of the CDR3 is TGTGCCAGCAGTTTACTCTGGGTGACTAGCGGGAAGAGCTCCTACAATGAGCAGTTCTTC. Protein sequence: CASSLLWVTSGKSSYNEQFF.

The V gene is TRBV7-2, the J gene TRBJ2-1, with 7 nucleotides matching TRBD2. The CDR3 is 15 amino acids. V shed 6 bases, J shed 5 bases, and the junction held 10 bases outside the gene matches. Germline CDR1 SGHTA, CDR2 FQGNSA. CDR3 in amino acids: CASSQWGGTHNEQFF. CDR3 sequence (DNA): TGTGCCAGCAGTCAGTGGGGGGGTACACACAATGAGCAGTTCTTC. The whole variable domain, remainder taken from reference TRBV7-2 and TRBJ2-1, is GAGVSQSPSNKVTEKGKDVELRCDPISGHTALYWYRQSLGQGLEFLIYFQGNSAPDKSGLPSDRFSAERTGGSVSTLTIQRTQQEDSAVYLCASSQWGGTHNEQFFGPGTRLTVL.

The chain couples TRBV11-3 to TRBJ1-1; unclear D gene. Germline-derived CDR1 and CDR2 are SGHNT and YENEEA. The length of the CDR3 is 15 residues. V lost 0 bases to trimming and J lost 0 bases, with 8 bases between them. The CDR3 reads CASSLDGRMNTEAFF. The CDR3 DNA reads TGTGCCAGCAGCTTAGATGGCAGGATGAACACTGAAGCTTTCTTT. The variable domain in full, with the rest retrieved from reference TRBV11-3 and TRBJ1-1, is EAGVVQSPRYKIIEKKQPVAFWCNPISGHNTLYWYLQNLGQGPELLIRYENEEAVDDSQLPKDRFSAERLKGVDSTLKIQPAELGDSAVYLCASSLDGRMNTEAFFGQGTRLTVV.

In its sample, this clone was seen a few times. This rearrangement joins TRBV7-2 to TRBJ2-5, with 8 bases aligning to TRBD1. Germline assignment: CDR1 SGHTA and CDR2 FQGNSA. J gave up 7 bases and V 6 bases, and 13 bases lay outside the gene matches. The CDR3 consists of 15 residues. CDR3 sequence reads: CASRGGTGPRGTQYF. The DNA for the CDR3 is TGTGCCAGCAGGGGTGGGACAGGCCCCCGGGGGACCCAGTACTTC.

The chain uses TRBV10-3 and TRBJ2-7, with 13 bases that match TRBD2. The V and J ends lost 5 bases and 2 bases, in that order; junction bases with no gene match: 6. This CDR3 region has 16 residues. Looked up from germline, CDR1 is ENHRY and CDR2 is SYGVKD. CDR3 protein: CAISTGLAGVPYEQYF. The CDR3 DNA reads as TGTGCCATCAGTACAGGACTAGCGGGAGTGCCCTACGAGCAGTACTTC.

The genes are TRBV15 and TRBJ2-3; 9 bases align to TRBD1. With V trimmed by 1 base and J by 0 bases, 5 bases remained unmatched. The CDR3 runs 17 residues. CDR1 and CDR2 (germline): LNHNV, YYDKDF (reference sequence). The CDR3 sequence: CATSRAGTGKSTDTQYF. The CDR3 DNA follows: TGTGCCACCAGCAGAGCCGGGACAGGGAAAAGCACAGATACGCAGTATTTT.

The chain recombines TRBV15 with TRBJ1-4; weak D call: TRBD1 (5 bases). The germline CDR1 and CDR2 sequences are LNHNV and YYDKDF (reference sequence). This CDR3 has 14 amino acids. The V and J ends lost 2 bases and 8 bases respectively, with 12 bases between them. The CDR3 reads CATSRRSPGEKLFF. The CDR3 nucleotides read TGTGCCACCAGCAGACGGTCCCCAGGGGAAAAACTGTTTTTT.

The chain is built from TRBV6-6 and TRBJ2-3, with 14 positions matching TRBD2. The germline CDR1 and CDR2 sequences are MNHNY and SVGAGI (reference sequence). J was trimmed by 3 bases and V by 5 bases; bases with no gene match: 1. CDR3 length: 15 residues. CDR3 region: CASSRLAGGTDTQYF. In DNA, the CDR3 is TGTGCCAGCAGTCGACTAGCGGGAGGGACAGATACGCAGTATTTT.